This is a list of T cell receptor beta chains from one sample in a study of shared clonotypes between healthy human individuals. Here immunoSEQ multiplex PCR was the method, and the copy in TCRdb shows in-frame clones only, minus some. In the table there are some 490,000 clones, around 73% of which are singletons. Sequenced input: PBMCs. The receptors were sampled from a woman aged 40 to 49 in good health. Some clones in this sample may be carry-over from other donors' samples. CDR3s include the opening cysteine and the closing phenylalanine or tryptophan. Fields, in order: D gene, CDR3 length, V gene, clone size, J gene, CDR3 protein, CDR3 DNA. The D gene is left open where the match is weak. The size of a clone is reported for some rows only, either as once, few or many, or as a class for expanded clones.

>NA|13|TRBV7-9|NA|TRBJ2-3
CASTMAGTDTQYF
TGTGCCAGCACTATGGCCGGCACAGATACGCAGTATTTT
>NA|13|TRBV11-2|NA|TRBJ2-1
CASSLGRAIEQFF
TGTGCCAGCAGCTTAGGCAGGGCTATTGAGCAGTTCTTC
>TRBD1|13|TRBV7-8|NA|TRBJ1-2
CASSWGQLYGYTF
TGTGCCAGCAGCTGGGGACAGCTCTATGGCTACACCTTC
>TRBD1|15|TRBV18|NA|TRBJ2-5
CASSPDDRAQETQYF
TGTGCCAGCTCACCCGATGACAGGGCTCAAGAGACCCAGTACTTC
>TRBD2|16|TRBV4-1|few|TRBJ2-2
CASSLLAGVRTGELFF
TGCGCCAGCAGCCTCTTAGCGGGAGTGCGTACCGGGGAGCTGTTTTTT
>TRBD2|18|TRBV18|NA|TRBJ2-2
CASSPRLAGGADTGELFF
TGTGCCAGCTCACCACGACTAGCGGGAGGGGCGGACACCGGGGAGCTGTTTTTT
>TRBD1|16|TRBV5-4|NA|TRBJ2-2
CASSPHGTGITGELFF
TGTGCCAGCAGCCCCCACGGGACAGGGATCACCGGGGAGCTGTTTTTT
>NA|14|TRBV2|NA|TRBJ2-3
CASRGDWGTDTQYF
TGTGCCAGCAGGGGGGACTGGGGCACAGATACGCAGTATTTT
>NA|13|TRBV19|NA|TRBJ2-5
CASSGTHQETQYF
TGTGCCAGTAGCGGTACCCACCAAGAGACCCAGTACTTC
>NA|17|TRBV4-2|NA|TRBJ1-2
CASSPGKGPSGDYGYTF
TGTGCCAGCAGCCCAGGTAAAGGCCCGTCAGGGGACTATGGCTACACCTTC
>TRBD2|14|TRBV6-1|NA|TRBJ2-2
CATSGTRNTGELFF
TGTGCCACCTCCGGGACTAGGAACACCGGGGAGCTGTTTTTT
>NA|12|TRBV5-6|NA|TRBJ1-2
CASSLKDYGYTF
TGTGCCAGCAGCTTGAAAGACTATGGCTACACCTTC
>NA|14|TRBV7-8|NA|TRBJ2-2
CASSLVRSTGELFF
TGTGCCAGCAGCTTAGTCAGGAGCACCGGGGAGCTGTTTTTT
>NA|13|TRBV5-4|NA|TRBJ2-5
CASSSDREGTQYF
TGTGCCAGCAGCTCCGACAGGGAGGGGACCCAGTACTTC
>NA|13|TRBV18|NA|TRBJ1-1
CASRETGNTEAFF
TGTGCCAGCAGAGAGACAGGGAACACTGAAGCTTTCTTT
>NA|13|TRBV5-1|few|TRBJ2-7
CASSGGQTYEQYF
TGCGCCAGCAGCGGGGGTCAGACCTACGAGCAGTACTTC
>NA|13|TRBV11-2|NA|TRBJ1-6
CASSPGEASPLHF
TGTGCCAGCAGCCCCGGAGAAGCTTCACCCCTCCACTTT
>TRBD2|17|TRBV4-1|once|TRBJ2-1
CASSRMIAGGSWDEQFF
TGCGCCAGCAGCCGCATGATAGCGGGAGGCAGTTGGGATGAGCAGTTCTTC
>TRBD2|16|TRBV27|NA|TRBJ2-1
CASSSRLAKSYNEQFF
TGTGCCAGCAGTTCCCGACTAGCGAAATCCTACAATGAGCAGTTCTTC
>NA|12|TRBV7-9|NA|TRBJ2-5
CASSRSGETQYF
TGTGCCAGCAGCCGCTCGGGCGAGACCCAGTACTTC
>TRBD2|16|TRBV5-1|NA|TRBJ2-1
CASSLGGGRAADEQFF
TGCGCCAGCAGCCTGGGAGGAGGGAGGGCCGCGGATGAGCAGTTCTTC
>NA|13|TRBV29-1|few|TRBJ1-5
CSVELGSNQPQHF
TGCAGCGTTGAGCTAGGGAGCAATCAGCCCCAGCATTTT
>NA|14|TRBV21-1|NA|TRBJ2-5
CASSKVGPRETQYF
TGTGCCAGCAGCAAAGTCGGCCCCAGAGAGACCCAGTACTTC
>TRBD2|17|TRBV2|NA|TRBJ2-7
CASISGTSRYISYEQYF
TGTGCCAGCATCTCCGGGACTAGCCGCTATATCTCCTACGAGCAGTACTTC
>NA|17|TRBV7-2|NA|TRBJ2-7
CASSLASTGGIHTEQYF
TGTGCCAGCAGCTTAGCGAGTACGGGCGGGATCCATACGGAGCAGTACTTC
>NA|18|TRBV7-8|few|TRBJ1-1
CASSFVSSRRGGFTEAFF
TGTGCCAGCAGCTTTGTTTCGTCCCGGCGGGGGGGTTTTACTGAAGCTTTCTTT
>NA|14|TRBV28|NA|TRBJ2-7
CASRARGGAVEQYF
TGTGCCAGCAGGGCCCGGGGCGGCGCGGTCGAGCAGTACTTC
>NA|15|TRBV11-3|NA|TRBJ2-7
CASSPGTDSSYEQYF
TGTGCCAGCAGCCCCGGGACGGACAGCTCCTACGAGCAGTACTTC
>TRBD1|16|TRBV28|NA|TRBJ2-4
CASSFTPTGVKNIQYF
TGTGCCAGCAGTTTCACCCCGACAGGGGTCAAAAACATTCAGTACTTC
>NA|14|TRBV7-6|NA|TRBJ2-4
CASSLSGTQNIQYF
TGTGCCAGCAGCTTATCCGGGACACAAAACATTCAGTACTTC
>NA|12|TRBV9|NA|TRBJ1-3
CASSVDGNTIYF
TGTGCCAGCAGCGTAGACGGAAACACCATATATTTT
>TRBD2|14|TRBV6-4|NA|TRBJ2-2
CASSDSTSAGELFF
TGTGCCAGCAGTGACTCTACTAGCGCCGGGGAGCTGTTTTTT
>NA|16|TRBV2|NA|TRBJ2-4
CASFRVAGAAKNIQYF
TGTGCCAGCTTCAGGGTCGCGGGGGCGGCCAAAAACATTCAGTACTTC
>NA|16|TRBV5-8|NA|TRBJ1-1
CASSHSPSTRNTEAFF
TGTGCCAGCAGCCATTCCCCCTCGACAAGAAACACTGAGGCTTTCTTT
>NA|16|TRBV11-2|NA|TRBJ1-3
CASSTLPASSGNTIYF
TGTGCCAGCAGCACCCTCCCAGCGAGCTCTGGAAACACCATATATTTT
>TRBD1|15|TRBV30|many|TRBJ2-7
CAWSVQGLESYEQYF
TGTGCCTGGAGTGTACAGGGGCTAGAATCCTACGAGCAGTACTTC
>NA|13|TRBV6-5|NA|TRBJ2-7
CASRGTSRYEQYF
TGTGCCAGCAGAGGGACATCAAGATACGAGCAGTACTTC
>NA|11|TRBV6-1|NA|TRBJ2-7
CASTLNYEQYF
TGTGCCAGCACCCTAAACTACGAGCAGTACTTC
>NA|13|TRBV18|NA|TRBJ2-1
CASSPPGSDEQFF
TGTGCCAGCTCACCACCTGGGAGTGATGAGCAGTTCTTC
>NA|12|TRBV7-2|NA|TRBJ1-2
CASSRGGYGYTF
TGTGCCAGCAGCCGGGGTGGCTATGGCTACACCTTC